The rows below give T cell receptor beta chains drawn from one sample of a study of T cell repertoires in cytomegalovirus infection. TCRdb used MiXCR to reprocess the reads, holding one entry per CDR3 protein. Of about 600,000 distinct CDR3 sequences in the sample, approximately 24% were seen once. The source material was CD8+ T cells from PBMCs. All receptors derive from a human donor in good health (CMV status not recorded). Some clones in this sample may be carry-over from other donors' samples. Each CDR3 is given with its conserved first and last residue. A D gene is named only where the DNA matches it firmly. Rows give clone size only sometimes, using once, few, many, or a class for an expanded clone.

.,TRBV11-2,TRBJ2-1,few,TGTGCCAGCAGCCGATTTAGAATTAAAGGGGGTCTTCACGGCGATGAGCAGTTCTTC,CASSRFRIKGGLHGDEQFF
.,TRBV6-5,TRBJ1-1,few,TGTGCCAGCAGTTTCGGGACACCGGGGGATGAAGCTTTCTTT,CASSFGTPGDEAFF
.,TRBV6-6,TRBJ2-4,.,TGTGCCAGCAGTGCCCAGGGGTGGGCCAAAAACATTCAGTACTTC,CASSAQGWAKNIQYF
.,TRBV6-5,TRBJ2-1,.,TGTGCCAGCAGCCAGGGGGGGGCAACGTACTACAATGAGCAGTTCTTC,CASSQGGATYYNEQFF
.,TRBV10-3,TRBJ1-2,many,TGTGCCACCGCCCAGGGAGAAGGCTACACCTTC,CATAQGEGYTF
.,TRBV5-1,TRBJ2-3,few,TGCGCCAGCAGCTTTGAGCCCCTAACTGGAGATACGCAGTATTTT,CASSFEPLTGDTQYF
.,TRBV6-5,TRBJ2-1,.,TGTGCCAGCAGTTACTCGGTAGAGAGGGATGAGCAGTTCTTC,CASSYSVERDEQFF
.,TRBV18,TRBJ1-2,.,TGTGCCAGCTCCCGGCGGGACCTCTATGGCTACACCTTC,CASSRRDLYGYTF
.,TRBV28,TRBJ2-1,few,TGTGCCAGCGGAGCCTGGGGGGCCTACTACAATGAGCAGTTCTTC,CASGAWGAYYNEQFF
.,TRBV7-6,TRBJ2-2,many,TGTGCCAGCAGCCCGGGGGCCCTAACGAACACCGGGGAGCTGTTTTTT,CASSPGALTNTGELFF